This TCR beta chain is from a study of CD8+ T cells in alopecia areata. Overall study: Twice daily, treated patients received 5 to 10 mg of oral tofacitinib. People stayed on tofacitinib for 6 to 18 months, then stopped the drug for 6 months.

Germline values: CDR1 MNHNS, CDR2 SASEGT. The CDR3 spans 13 residues. Trimming took 7 bases from V and 1 from J, leaving 11 bases between them. Sorting of PBMCs yielded the CD4+ and CD8+ T cells. The authors extracted RNA and reverse transcribed it into cDNA as the sequencing template. Assay: immunoSEQ multiplex PCR; the TCRdb copy retains only in-frame clones and omits some. Here the sample spans 170,000 or so clones, around three fifths being singletons. The sequence was collected from a human donor with alopecia areata. The sample was CD4+ T cells sorted from blood, taken at week 0. The chain couples TRBV6-1 to TRBJ2-7; D is undetermined. The CDR3 sequence: CASNTHSSYEQYF. CDR3 coding DNA: TGTGCCAGCAACACTCACAGTTCCTACGAGCAGTACTTC.